The T cell receptor beta chain described here comes from a study of shared clonotypes between healthy human individuals. Background on the study: Researchers assigned three CD4 naive, three CD4 memory, two CD8 naive and one CD8 memory plate to each donor. General study points: Several donors showed sharing of 4.5% to 6% of naive CD4 clonotypes. Compared with memory subsets, naive subsets generally had larger estimated richness.

As for this clone: Antigen: not known.

Sequenced by immunoSEQ multiplex PCR; TCRdb stores in-frame clones only, minus some. The profile shows about 2,200,000 clones, about 92% of them singletons. Losses at the gene ends were 4 bases for V and 6 bases for J; bases not matched to a gene: 6. CDR3 length equals 13 residues. Looked up from germline, CDR1 is LNHDA and CDR2 is SQIVND (reference sequence). Naive CD8 populations comprised CD45RO-negative cells positively selected for CCR7, excluding terminally differentiated effector memory CD45RA+ cells. Sequenced: naive CD8+ T cells from PBMCs. This TCR was sampled from a man in his late teens or twenties in good health. Some clones in this sample may be carry-over from other donors' samples. This chain uses TRBV19 with TRBJ2-7, with 7 bases that match TRBD1. CDR3 nucleotide sequence: TGTGCCAGTAGTACCCCGACAGGGCTCGAGCAGTACTTC. Translation: CASSTPTGLEQYF.